The present entry profiles one T cell receptor (beta chain) with its context. Its antigen is unidentified. This specimen comes from a study of T cell responses to AZD1222 COVID-19 vaccine. Study findings and constraints: Spike regions recognized by vaccine-associated CD4 TCRs spanned the protein, led by 160-218 and 743-854. Only five or six AZD1222 recipients were seropositive at baseline.

CDR3 length equals 15 residues. V lost 1 base to trimming and J lost 10 bases, with 17 bases between them. Germline V gives CDR1 LGHNA, CDR2 YNFKEQ. The assay was immunoSEQ multiplex PCR, and TCRdb's table has in-frame clones only and misses some. The table records under 35,000 clones, 85% to 90% of them present only once. The TCR was taken from an adult who received the AZD1222 COVID-19 vaccine. This chain connects TRBV4-2 to TRBJ2-1; possibly TRBD1 or TRBD2 for D (7 bases each). The sequencing here drew on peripheral blood, taken 28 days after the second AZD1222 dose. CDR3 sequence: CASSQGQGGGEEQFF. The CDR3 coding sequence is TGTGCCAGCAGCCAAGGGCAGGGAGGGGGCGAAGAGCAGTTCTTC.